These 2 T cell receptor beta chains came from one sample sequenced in a study of T cell changes during pregnancy in multiple sclerosis. Profiled with immunoSEQ multiplex PCR; TCRdb holds only in-frame clones, not every one. This table holds more than 25,000 clones, approximately 90% found once. Here the sequenced sample was CD8+ T cells from peripheral blood mononuclear cells, taken after pregnancy. These TCRs come from a female donor with multiple sclerosis, enrolled in a pregnancy study.

The gene calls are TRBV27 and TRBJ1-5, with D tentatively TRBD1 (6 bases). The CDR3 loop spans 12 amino acids. Trimming took off 5 bases at V and 6 bases at J, with 8 bases between the two ends. CDR1 is MNHEY and CDR2 is SMNVEV in the germline V gene (reference sequence). The CDR3 reads CASSPRGQPQHF. For the CDR3, the DNA is TGTGCCAGCAGTCCCAGGGGTCAGCCCCAGCATTTT.

J is TRBJ2-7 and V is TRBV6-5, with D perhaps TRBD1 (6 bases). Per germline, CDR1 MNHEY and CDR2 SVGAGI. V gave up 1 base and J gave up 5 bases, with 12 bases separating them. The CDR3 is made up of 14 amino acids. The CDR3 coding sequence is TGTGCCAGCAGTTACTATACAGGGAACCACGAGCAGTACTTC. Translated, it gives CASSYYTGNHEQYF.